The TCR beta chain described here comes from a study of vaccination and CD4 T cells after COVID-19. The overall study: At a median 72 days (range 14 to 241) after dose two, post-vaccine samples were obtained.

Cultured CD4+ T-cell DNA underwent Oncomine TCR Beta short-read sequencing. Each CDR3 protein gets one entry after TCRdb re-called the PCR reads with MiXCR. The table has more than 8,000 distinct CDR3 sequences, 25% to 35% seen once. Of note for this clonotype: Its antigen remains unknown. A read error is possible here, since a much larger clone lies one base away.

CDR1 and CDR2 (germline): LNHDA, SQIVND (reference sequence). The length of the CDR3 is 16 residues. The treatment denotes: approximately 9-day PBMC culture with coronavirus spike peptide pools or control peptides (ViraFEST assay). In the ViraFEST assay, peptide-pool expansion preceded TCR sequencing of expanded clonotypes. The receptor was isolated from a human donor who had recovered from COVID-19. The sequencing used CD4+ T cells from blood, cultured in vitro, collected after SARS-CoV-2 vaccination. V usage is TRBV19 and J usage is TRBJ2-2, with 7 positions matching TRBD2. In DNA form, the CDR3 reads TGTGCCGGTAGTATGTCTCTAGCGGTGAACACCGGGGAGCTGTTTTTT. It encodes CAGSMSLAVNTGELFF.